This T cell receptor (beta chain) was obtained from a study of OX40 agonist ivuxolimab in advanced cancers. Germline CDR1 reads MNHEY; CDR2 reads SMNVEV (reference sequence). Trimming removed 3 bases from V and 8 bases from J, with 10 bases in between. The CDR3 contains 13 residues. The method was immunoSEQ multiplex PCR; TCRdb's version includes in-frame clones alone and lacks a portion of them. This table has about 75,000 clones, around 90% appearing once. This receptor was taken from an adult with an advanced solid tumor such as melanoma, head and neck, liver or kidney cancer. Specimen: CD4+ or CD8+ T cells sorted from blood, collected in a trial of the OX40 agonist ivuxolimab. This chain links TRBV27 with TRBJ1-4; D ambiguous. The DNA of the CDR3 is TGTGCCAGCAGTTTGAGGGAGGGCGAAAAACTGTTTTTT. Amino acids: CASSLREGEKLFF.